This entry is about one T cell receptor beta chain. The antigen it recognizes is unknown. The record has no base qualities; no much larger clone is one base away. The sample belongs to a study of control samples from healthy donors and cancer patients (dated by TCRdb to between 2020 and 2021). Measured from the cysteine to the phenylalanine, the CDR3 is 13 residues long. The only DNA kept is the CDR3, 39 bases in frame from the first base. The germline V gene provides CDR1 KGHSH and CDR2 LQKENI. Here V drops 3 bases and J drops 6 bases, and the junction holds 4 bases not matched to any gene. Library preparation employed the immunoSEQ multiplex PCR assay. TCRdb mirrors the immuneACCESS table, restricted to in-frame sequences. Some clones are absent from its copies; in checked studies, under half trace to an unresolved V gene, and the reason for the others is unknown. Present in this sample are around 55,000 clones, approximately 95% of which were seen just once. The leading ten clones occupy 0.95% to 1.4% of the sample.

Specimen: blood. This sequence was found in a woman between 18 and 30 years old in good health. The sequence is built from TRBV18 and TRBJ1-2, with 7 bases matching TRBD1. The DNA sequence reads TGTGCCAGCTCACCCCCGGGACAGAATGGCTACACCTTC. The encoded protein is CASSPPGQNGYTF.